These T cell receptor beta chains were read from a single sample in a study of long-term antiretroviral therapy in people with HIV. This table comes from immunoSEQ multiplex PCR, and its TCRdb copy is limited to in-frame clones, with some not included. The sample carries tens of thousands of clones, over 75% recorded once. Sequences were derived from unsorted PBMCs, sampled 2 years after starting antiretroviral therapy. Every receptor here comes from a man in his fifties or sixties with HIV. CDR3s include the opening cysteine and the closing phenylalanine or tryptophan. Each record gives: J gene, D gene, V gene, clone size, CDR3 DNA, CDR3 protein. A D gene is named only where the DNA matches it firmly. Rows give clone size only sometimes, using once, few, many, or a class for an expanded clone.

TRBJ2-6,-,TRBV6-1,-,TGTGGTACCACCATTCTTACCGGGGCCAACGTCCTGACTTTC,CGTTILTGANVLTF
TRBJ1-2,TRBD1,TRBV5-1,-,TGCGCCAGCAGCTTGCAGACAGGGAGTAACTATGGCTACACCTTC,CASSLQTGSNYGYTF
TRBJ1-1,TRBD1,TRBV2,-,TGTGCCAGCAGTGAAGACCGGACAGGGGGGGCGGCTTTCTTT,CASSEDRTGGAAFF
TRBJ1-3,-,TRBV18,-,TGTGCCAGCTCACCCGACATAACCAAGGAAAACACCATATATTTT,CASSPDITKENTIYF
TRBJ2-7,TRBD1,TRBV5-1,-,TGCGCCAGCAGCTTCTCCGGGACAGGGGGATTTTTC,CASSFSGTGGFF
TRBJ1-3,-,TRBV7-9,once,TGTGCCAGCAGCCGCCTGGACACCTCTGGAAACACCATATATTTT,CASSRLDTSGNTIYF
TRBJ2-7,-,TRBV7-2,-,TGTGCCAGCAGCCCTTCCTACGAGCAGTACTTC,CASSPSYEQYF
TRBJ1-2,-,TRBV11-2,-,TGTGCCAGCAGCCCCGCTACCTATGGGGCGCGGTATGGCTACACCTTC,CASSPATYGARYGYTF
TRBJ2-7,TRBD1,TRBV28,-,TGTGCCAGCCACCGAGGGACAGGCTTAAGAAGCTCCTACGAGCAGTACTTC,CASHRGTGLRSSYEQYF
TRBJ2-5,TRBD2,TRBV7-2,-,TGTGCCAGCAGCCCGTACCACCGACTAGCGGGGATCCAAGAGACCCAGTACTTC,CASSPYHRLAGIQETQYF
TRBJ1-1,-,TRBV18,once,TGTGCCAGCTCACCACTACAGAGGAACACTGAAGCTTTCTTT,CASSPLQRNTEAFF
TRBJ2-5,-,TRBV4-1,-,TGCGCCAGCAGCCAAGGACCCCAAGAGACCCAGTACTTC,CASSQGPQETQYF
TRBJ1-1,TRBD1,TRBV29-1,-,TGCAGCGTCCCGGGACAGGGGTCTCGCACTGAAGCTTTCTTT,CSVPGQGSRTEAFF
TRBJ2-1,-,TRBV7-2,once,TGTGCCAGCAGCCGGGTGATTAGCGGTGACAATGAGCAGTTCTTC,CASSRVISGDNEQFF
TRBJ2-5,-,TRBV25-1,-,TGTGCCAGCAGTGATGGCCAGGGCGAAGAGACCCAGTACTTC,CASSDGQGEETQYF